One sample yielded the 22 T cell receptor beta chains listed below, sequenced in a study of shared clonotypes between healthy human individuals. CD8 cells classed as naive were CD45RO-negative and positively selected for CCR7, excluding terminally differentiated effector memory CD45RA+ cells. TCRdb's copy holds only in-frame clones and misses some; the assay was immunoSEQ multiplex PCR. This sample yields some 2,100,000 clones, of which roughly 91% are seen a single time; more than 1.5% belongs to the top ten. The sample consisted of naive CD8+ T cells from PBMCs. Every receptor here comes from a man aged 18 to 29 in good health. Some clones in this sample may be carry-over from other donors' samples.

J is TRBJ2-3 and V is TRBV14; no reliable D call. Trimming pared 1 base from V and 3 bases from J, leaving 17 bases between. The CDR3 runs to 17 residues. The germline gives CDR1 SGHDN, CDR2 FVKESK. DNA of the CDR3: TGTGCCAGCAGCCAAGTGCCAGCGTACGAACTAACAGATACGCAGTATTTT. It specifies CASSQVPAYELTDTQYF.

This clone appeared once. The chain carries TRBV30 and TRBJ2-1; 7 nucleotides match TRBD2. Germline CDR1 and CDR2: GTSNPN and SVGIG (reference sequence). After removal of 5 bases from V and 3 bases from J, the junction contained 7 bases not matched to a gene. The CDR3 runs to 14 residues. The CDR3 reads CAWGTGGNYNEQFF. In nucleotides, the CDR3 is TGTGCCTGGGGGACGGGGGGAAACTACAATGAGCAGTTCTTC. Full variable domain (outside the CDR3, taken from reference TRBV30 and TRBJ2-1): SQTIHQWPATLVQPVGSPLSLECTVEGTSNPNLYWYRQAAGRGLQLLFYSVGIGQISSEVPQNLSASRPQDRQFILSSKKLLLSDSGFYLCAWGTGGNYNEQFFGPGTRLTVL.

This chain joins TRBV28 and TRBJ2-7, with TRBD1 as a possible D gene (5 bases). The CDR3 consists of 15 residues. Trimming took 4 bases from V and 3 from J, leaving 16 bases between them. Germline V gene data show CDR1 as MDHEN and CDR2 as SYDVKM. CDR3 bases: TGTGCCAGCAGTTGGGGTTTGGGGCGCAACTACGAGCAGTACTTC. Translating it yields CASSWGLGRNYEQYF.

The CDR3 DNA is TGTGCCAGCAGCTATCAGGGAGGCGGCTACACCTTC. Residues: CASSYQGGGYTF. The V call is TRBV7-9, the J call TRBJ1-2, with a weak D call TRBD1 (5 bases). The length of the CDR3 is 12 residues. V was cut by 4 bases and J by 8 bases, with 11 bases left in between. CDR1 is SEHNR, CDR2 FQNEAQ, per germline (reference sequence).

This chain links TRBV19 with TRBJ2-3; 14 bases agree with TRBD2. The J segment lost 6 bases and the V segment lost 3 bases, leaving 11 bases of the junction unmatched. Germline V gene data show CDR1 as LNHDA and CDR2 as SQIVND (reference sequence). The CDR3 covers 18 residues. The DNA of the CDR3 is TGTGCCAGTAGTATTACAGACGGACTAGCGGGAGGCTGGGATACGCAGTATTTT. Its protein product is CASSITDGLAGGWDTQYF.

This chain connects TRBV27 to TRBJ1-2; the D gene is possibly TRBD1 (5 bases). Deletions cut 7 bases from V and 4 bases from J, with 22 bases between. The CDR3 totals 16 residues. The germline CDR1 and CDR2 sequences are MNHEY and SMNVEV (reference sequence). CDR3 in amino acids: CASTQRGRSLIYGYTF. The CDR3 bases are TGTGCCAGCACCCAAAGGGGACGGAGCCTAATCTATGGCTACACCTTC.

This clone was recorded only once. The rearrangement links TRBV7-8 to TRBJ2-1, with TRBD1 matching over 10 bases. J gave up 5 bases and V 5 bases, and 6 bases lay outside the gene matches. CDR1 is SGHVS and CDR2 is FQNEAQ in the germline V gene. The CDR3 is made up of 15 amino acids. The CDR3 bases are TGTGCCAGCAGCCCCCGGACAGGGGGAAACAATGAGCAGTTCTTC. This codes for CASSPRTGGNNEQFF.

This clone came up a few times. The chain joins TRBV29-1 to TRBJ1-2; TRBD1 agrees at 12 bases. J gave up 5 bases and V 7 bases, and 8 bases lay outside the gene matches. The CDR3 has 14 residues. Looked up from germline, CDR1 is SQVTM and CDR2 is ANQGSEA. The CDR3 bases are TGCAGCGCCCCGGGACAGGGGGCGCGGTATGGCTACACCTTC. It is translated as CSAPGQGARYGYTF.

This sequence joins TRBV11-2 and TRBJ1-5; D gene unclear. Between the trimmed V and J ends, which lost 5 bases and 6 bases, there was a span of 14 bases. Per the germline V gene, CDR1 is SGHAT and CDR2 is FQNNGV. CDR3 length equals 14 residues. CDR3 in DNA: TGTGCCAGCAGCCCCCCGGGAGAGGGTCAGCCCCAGCATTTT. This codes for CASSPPGEGQPQHF.

V is TRBV7-2 and J is TRBJ2-1; 8 bases fit TRBD2. Per germline, CDR1 SGHTA and CDR2 FQGNSA. CDR3 size: 15 residues. Unmatched junction bases numbered 11, after V lost 5 bases and J lost 8 bases. CDR3 nucleotide sequence: TGTGCCAGCAGCCGGGGGGGACTAGTTTTCTATGAGCAGTTCTTC. It translates to CASSRGGLVFYEQFF.

The chain links TRBV4-1 to TRBJ2-7; 8 positions agree with TRBD1. From germline, CDR1 is MGHRA and CDR2 YSYEKL. The CDR3 consists of 15 residues. The V gene end was trimmed by 0 bases and the J gene end by 9 bases; junction bases not matched to a gene: 10. The CDR3 protein is CASSQEPGQELAQYF. The CDR3 DNA reads as TGCGCCAGCAGCCAAGAACCGGGACAGGAACTCGCGCAGTACTTC.

This clone has just one count. A read error may produce the germline difference seen at one junction end. The CDR3: CASSSRLSGSIDTQYF. As DNA, the CDR3 is TGTGCCAGCAGCTCGAGACTAAGCGGGAGCATAGATACGCAGTATTTT. The rearrangement uses TRBV11-2 and TRBJ2-3, with 8 bases lining up with TRBD2. The CDR3 consists of 16 residues. CDR1 is SGHAT and CDR2 is FQNNGV in the germline V gene.

Points on this clone: This same CDR3 is encoded by further DNA sequences in the sample. The rearrangement uses TRBV5-1 and TRBJ1-1, with D possibly being TRBD1 (6 bases). Germline values: CDR1 SGHRS, CDR2 YFSETQ. The CDR3 contains 13 residues. V lost 4 bases and J 0 bases, leaving 7 bases between the germline ends. CDR3 loop: CASSRTVNTEAFF. The CDR3 DNA reads TGCGCCAGCAGCCGGACAGTGAACACTGAAGCTTTCTTT.

The chain employs TRBV27 and TRBJ2-7; 7 bases are a match to TRBD2. Trimming removed 8 bases from V and 2 bases from J; junction bases left unmatched: 6. Germline assignment: CDR1 MNHEY and CDR2 SMNVEV (reference sequence). The CDR3 extends over 13 amino acids. CDR3 DNA sequence: TGTGCCAGCGGGAAAGCGGGACCCTACGAGCAGTACTTC. Translating gives CASGKAGPYEQYF.

Concerning this clone: Other DNA sequences of this sample code for an identical CDR3. The rearrangement uses TRBV9 and TRBJ2-7; TRBD2 might be the D (6 bases). This CDR3 region has 12 residues. CDR1 is SGDLS, CDR2 YYNGEE, per germline. V was trimmed by 5 bases and J by 6 bases, leaving 12 bases between them. The CDR3 DNA is TGTGCCAGCAGTCCCGGGGGTTCCGAGCAGTACTTC. Amino acid sequence: CASSPGGSEQYF.

The chain combines TRBV15 with TRBJ1-1; TRBD1 might be the D (6 bases). V dropped 5 bases and J dropped 0 bases, with 13 bases sitting between them. Germline V gene data show CDR1 as LNHNV and CDR2 as YYDKDF (reference sequence). The CDR3 length is 15 residues. CDR3 in DNA: TGTGCCACCAGCCCAACCGAGGGGGTGAACACTGAAGCTTTCTTT. This sequence encodes CATSPTEGVNTEAFF.

Points on this clone: The sample holds other DNA sequences that translate to the same CDR3. This sequence joins TRBV2 and TRBJ2-7; 13 bases map to TRBD2. From germline, CDR1 is SNHLY and CDR2 FYNNEI. The CDR3 runs 14 residues. Unmatched junction bases numbered 3, after V lost 6 bases and J lost 4 bases. CDR3 sequence reads: CASSRTSGGYEQYF. In DNA form, the CDR3 reads TGTGCCAGCAGCCGGACTAGCGGGGGTTACGAGCAGTACTTC.

The gene calls are TRBV4-2 and TRBJ1-1, with D possibly matching TRBD1 (6 bases). Germline CDR1 is LGHNA and CDR2 is YNFKEQ. The CDR3 runs to 17 residues. The V and J ends lost 0 bases and 0 bases respectively, with 14 bases between them. CDR3 DNA sequence: TGTGCCAGCAGCCAAGATGACAGGTCGTACATGAACACTGAAGCTTTCTTT. Translation gives CASSQDDRSYMNTEAFF.

The CDR3 loop reads CASRLGGSEQPQHF. The DNA of the CDR3 is TGTGCCAGCAGACTGGGGGGGTCAGAGCAGCCCCAGCATTTT. This sequence joins TRBV27 and TRBJ1-5, with TRBD1 as a possible D gene (5 bases). The CDR3 totals 14 residues. The V gene lost 6 bases and the J gene lost 7 bases, with 16 bases spanning the gap. Germline V gene lookup returns CDR1 MNHEY and CDR2 SMNVEV (reference sequence).

V is TRBV19 and J is TRBJ1-2, with D uncertain. This CDR3 has 13 amino acids. Germline V lookup: CDR1 LNHDA, CDR2 SQIVND (reference sequence). V lost 6 bases and J 7 bases, leaving 15 bases between the germline ends. In DNA, the CDR3 is TGTGCCAGTAGACCCGGGTCCTCCAGTGGCTACACCTTC. This translates into CASRPGSSSGYTF.

The J gene is TRBJ2-3, the V gene TRBV13, with 12 bases fitting TRBD2. CDR1 and CDR2 (germline): PRHDT, FYEKMQ (reference sequence). This CDR3 comprises 18 residues. V lost 1 base and J lost 2; bases outside the gene matches: 7. The DNA of the CDR3 is TGTGCCAGCAGCTTAGCCCTAGCGGGAGGGAGGAACACAGATACGCAGTATTTT. Translating it yields CASSLALAGGRNTDTQYF.

The chain is built from TRBV7-9 and TRBJ1-4, with D possibly TRBD1 on 5 matching bases. The germline CDR1 and CDR2 sequences are SEHNR and FQNEAQ (reference sequence). The CDR3 runs 15 residues. Trimming stripped 5 bases from V and 5 bases from J, with 15 bases between. Here the CDR3 reads CASSTWGEENEKLFF. CDR3 sequence (DNA): TGTGCCAGCAGCACATGGGGGGAGGAGAATGAAAAACTGTTTTTT.